This T cell receptor (beta chain) derives from a study of cytotoxic CD8 clonotypes in ibrutinib-treated CLL (dated by TCRdb to the early 2020s). Context from the whole study: The cohort had over ten relapsed/refractory and roughly 15 treatment-naive patients; fewer than 18 were IGHV unmutated. Partial responses were observed in roughly 25 patients and complete responses in 2; after a median follow-up of around 68 months, remission was maintained in 15 or so patients and progression was observed in approximately 12. Response samples were obtained after a median of roughly eleven months of treatment, with a range of roughly 6 to 40 months. On average, each sample yielded about 260,000 productive templates and about 94,000 productive rearrangements. Longitudinal samples were obtainable from 26 of the 86 participants in the trial. Cryopreserved peripheral blood mononuclear cells were collected before treatment, at response, and at either disease progression or sustained remission. Broader findings and caveats from the paper: Lymph node repertoires were not examined, and the timing of sampling was not matched between patients in sustained remission and those whose disease progressed. Baseline clonality was found to be higher than that of age-matched healthy donors and was strongly correlated with circulating CD8+ T-cell counts. Public clonotypes were rare and either shrank or stayed stable during treatment, and the rise in clonality at ibrutinib response reflected expansion of private clonotypes. Clonality rose at ibrutinib response, remained stable during sustained remission, and dropped back toward baseline at progression.

On a MiSeq, deep resolution sequencing aimed for a depth between 1 in 1 million and 1 in 200,000 T cells, with each clonotype covered around 9.2x on average. TCR beta libraries were generated with the immunoSEQ hsTCRB Kit. As for the authors' bioinformatics: ImmunoSEQ Data Assistant and ImmunoSEQ Analyzer were used for data analysis, and V, D and J genes were assigned according to IMGT definitions. Clonality was computed as one minus normalized Shannon entropy of productive rearrangement frequencies, ranging from 0 to 1. Public clonotype analysis was restricted to overrepresented clonotypes comprising at least 0.05% of each patient's repertoire. Roughly 13 repertoires from age-matched healthy donors, obtained from immuneACCESS, served as clonality controls. The source is immuneACCESS, and TCRdb retained only in-frame sequences with V and J called. Part of the clones is not carried over; for the studies checked, unresolved V genes explain less than half of this, and the remainder is unexplained. V and J calls plus clone size are reproduced from that table; the DNA served to infer D and trimming. The sample records around 15,000 clones, 65% to 70% of which are singletons. Over 15% of the sample rests with the top ten.

Turning to this clone: No antigen is known for it. Base quality data are lacking; no much larger clone is found one base away.

For TCR beta library preparation, about 2 micrograms of genomic DNA was extracted from cryopreserved PBMCs. High-throughput TCR beta sequencing was performed on longitudinal blood samples from CLL patients receiving ibrutinib monotherapy. The patients took part in an open-label, single-center phase 2 trial of ibrutinib monotherapy. For this chain, trimming is 4 bases at the V end and 4 bases at the J end, and the number of junction bases without a gene match is 4. Looking up the germline V gene (reference sequence) yields CDR1 SGHNT and CDR2 YYREEE. The CDR3 covers 15 residues, taking in both the cysteine and the phenylalanine. This entry keeps only the CDR3 DNA: 45 bases, framed from base 1.

Sequencing used PBMCs, obtained before ibrutinib treatment. This clonotype was obtained from a human donor with chronic lymphocytic leukemia. Here the chain combines TRBV5-4 and TRBJ2-2; 10 middle bases align to TRBD1. The CDR3 region: CASSRGTGVTGELFF. In nucleotides, the sequence is TGTGCCAGCAGCAGAGGGACAGGGGTCACCGGGGAGCTGTTTTTT. Joined to the reference TRBV5-4 and TRBJ2-2 proteins, this CDR3 gives the full variable domain: ETGVTQSPTHLIKTRGQQVTLRCSSQSGHNTVSWYQQALGQGPQFIFQYYREEENGRGNFPPRFSGLQFPNYSSELNVNALELDDSALYLCASSRGTGVTGELFFGEGSRLTVL.